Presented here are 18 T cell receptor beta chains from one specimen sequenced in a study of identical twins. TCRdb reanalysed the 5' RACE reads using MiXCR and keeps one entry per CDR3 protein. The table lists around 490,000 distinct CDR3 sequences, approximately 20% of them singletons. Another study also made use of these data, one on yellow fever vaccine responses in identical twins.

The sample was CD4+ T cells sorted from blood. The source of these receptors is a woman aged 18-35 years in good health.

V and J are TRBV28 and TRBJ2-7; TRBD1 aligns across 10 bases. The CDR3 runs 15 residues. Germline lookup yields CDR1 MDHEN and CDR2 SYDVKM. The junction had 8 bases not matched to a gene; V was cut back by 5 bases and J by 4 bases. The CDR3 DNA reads TGTGCCAGCAGTCTCCTTGGGACAGGGGCGTACGAGCAGTACTTC. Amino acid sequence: CASSLLGTGAYEQYF.

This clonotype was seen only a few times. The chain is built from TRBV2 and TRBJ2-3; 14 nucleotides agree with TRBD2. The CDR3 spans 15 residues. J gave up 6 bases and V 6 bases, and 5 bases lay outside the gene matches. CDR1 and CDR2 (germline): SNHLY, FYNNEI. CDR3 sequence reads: CASSRTSGRRDTQYF. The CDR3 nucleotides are TGTGCCAGCAGCAGGACTAGCGGGAGGAGGGATACGCAGTATTTT.

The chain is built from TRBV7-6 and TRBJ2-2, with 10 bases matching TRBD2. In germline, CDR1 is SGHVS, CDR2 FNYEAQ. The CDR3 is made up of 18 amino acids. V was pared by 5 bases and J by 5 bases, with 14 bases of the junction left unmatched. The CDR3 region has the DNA TGTGCCAGCAGCAACTACGGGTTAGCGGGGGGTCTAACCGGGGAGCTGTTTTTT. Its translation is CASSNYGLAGGLTGELFF.

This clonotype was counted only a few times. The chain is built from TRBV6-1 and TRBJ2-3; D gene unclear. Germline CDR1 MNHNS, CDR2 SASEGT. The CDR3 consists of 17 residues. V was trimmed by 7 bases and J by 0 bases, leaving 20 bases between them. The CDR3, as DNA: TGTGCCAGCACCCCTCGCGGTGGCAGGAGAAGCACAGATACGCAGTATTTT. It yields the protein CASTPRGGRRSTDTQYF.

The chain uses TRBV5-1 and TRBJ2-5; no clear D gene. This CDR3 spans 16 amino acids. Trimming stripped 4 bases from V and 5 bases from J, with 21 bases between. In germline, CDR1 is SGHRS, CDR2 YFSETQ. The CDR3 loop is CASSPSSDLRRETQYF. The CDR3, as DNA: TGCGCCAGCAGCCCATCCTCTGACCTTAGGCGTGAGACCCAGTACTTC.

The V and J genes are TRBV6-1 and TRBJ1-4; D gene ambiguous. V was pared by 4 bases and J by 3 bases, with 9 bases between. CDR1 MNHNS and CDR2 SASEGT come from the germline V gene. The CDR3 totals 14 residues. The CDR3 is CASSAVRANEKLFF. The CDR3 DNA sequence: TGTGCCAGCAGTGCCGTCCGTGCTAATGAAAAACTGTTTTTT.

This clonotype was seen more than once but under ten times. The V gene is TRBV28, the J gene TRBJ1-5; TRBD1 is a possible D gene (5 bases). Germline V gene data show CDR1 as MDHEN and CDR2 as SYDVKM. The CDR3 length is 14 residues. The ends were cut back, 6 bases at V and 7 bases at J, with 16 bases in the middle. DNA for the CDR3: TGTGCCAGCAGCCTGATTGGGGGGGGACAGCCCCAGCATTTT. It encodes CASSLIGGGQPQHF.

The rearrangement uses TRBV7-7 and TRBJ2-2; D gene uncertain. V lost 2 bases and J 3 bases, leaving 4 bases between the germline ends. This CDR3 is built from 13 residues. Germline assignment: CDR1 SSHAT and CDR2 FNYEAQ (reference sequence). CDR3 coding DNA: TGTGCCAGCAGCTTAATGCACACCGGGGAGCTGTTTTTT. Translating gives CASSLMHTGELFF.

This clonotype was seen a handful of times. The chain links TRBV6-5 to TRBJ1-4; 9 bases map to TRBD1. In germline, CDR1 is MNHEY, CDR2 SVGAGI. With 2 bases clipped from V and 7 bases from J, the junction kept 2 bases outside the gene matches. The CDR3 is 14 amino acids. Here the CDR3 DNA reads TGTGCCAGCAGTTACCGACAGGGGGGTGAAAAACTGTTTTTT. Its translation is CASSYRQGGEKLFF.

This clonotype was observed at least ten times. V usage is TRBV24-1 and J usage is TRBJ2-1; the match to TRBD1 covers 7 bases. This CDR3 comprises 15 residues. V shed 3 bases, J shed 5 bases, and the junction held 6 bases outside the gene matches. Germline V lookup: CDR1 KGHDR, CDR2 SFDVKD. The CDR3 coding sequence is TGTGCCACCAGTGATGAGGACAGGACCGACAATGAGCAGTTCTTC. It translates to CATSDEDRTDNEQFF.

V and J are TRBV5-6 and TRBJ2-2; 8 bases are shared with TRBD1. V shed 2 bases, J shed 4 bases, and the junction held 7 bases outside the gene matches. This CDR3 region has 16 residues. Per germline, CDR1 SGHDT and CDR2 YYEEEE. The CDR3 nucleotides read TGTGCCAGCAGCTTTGCTGTGACAGGGGTCACCGGGGAGCTGTTTTTT. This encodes CASSFAVTGVTGELFF.

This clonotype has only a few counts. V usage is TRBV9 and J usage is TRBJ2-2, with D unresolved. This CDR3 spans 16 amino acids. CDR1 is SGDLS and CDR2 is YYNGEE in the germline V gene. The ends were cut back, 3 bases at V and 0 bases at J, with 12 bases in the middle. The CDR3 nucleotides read TGTGCCAGCAGCGCCACACAGCTGGCGAACACCGGGGAGCTGTTTTTT. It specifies CASSATQLANTGELFF.

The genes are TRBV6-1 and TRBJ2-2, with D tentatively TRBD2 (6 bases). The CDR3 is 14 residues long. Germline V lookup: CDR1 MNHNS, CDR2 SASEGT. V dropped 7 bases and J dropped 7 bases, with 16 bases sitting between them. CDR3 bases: TGTGCCAGCACCCTCGGAGGGGCCGGCGGGGAGCTGTTTTTT. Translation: CASTLGGAGGELFF.

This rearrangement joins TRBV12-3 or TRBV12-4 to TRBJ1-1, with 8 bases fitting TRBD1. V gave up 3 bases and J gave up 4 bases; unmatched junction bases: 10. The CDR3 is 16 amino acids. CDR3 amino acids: CASSFHRTGSTTEAFF. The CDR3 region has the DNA TGTGCCAGCAGTTTTCACCGGACAGGGAGCACCACTGAAGCTTTCTTT.

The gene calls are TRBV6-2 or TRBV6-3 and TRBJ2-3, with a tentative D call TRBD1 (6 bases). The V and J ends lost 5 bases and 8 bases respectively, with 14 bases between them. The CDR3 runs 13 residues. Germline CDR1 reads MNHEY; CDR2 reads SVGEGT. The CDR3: CASSPPGHGTQYF. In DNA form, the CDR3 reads TGTGCCAGCAGTCCCCCGGGACACGGTACGCAGTATTTT.

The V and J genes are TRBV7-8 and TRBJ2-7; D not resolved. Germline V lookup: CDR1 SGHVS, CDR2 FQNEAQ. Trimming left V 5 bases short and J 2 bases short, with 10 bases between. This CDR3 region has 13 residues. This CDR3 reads CASSRRGPYEQYF. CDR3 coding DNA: TGTGCCAGCAGCCGCCGAGGTCCCTACGAGCAGTACTTC.

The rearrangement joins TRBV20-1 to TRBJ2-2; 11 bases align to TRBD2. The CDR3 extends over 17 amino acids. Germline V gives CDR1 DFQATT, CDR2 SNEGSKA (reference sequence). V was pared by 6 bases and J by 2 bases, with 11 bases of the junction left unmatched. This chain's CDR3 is CSAITRTSGGNTGELFF. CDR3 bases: TGCAGTGCCATAACAAGAACTAGCGGGGGCAACACCGGGGAGCTGTTTTTT.

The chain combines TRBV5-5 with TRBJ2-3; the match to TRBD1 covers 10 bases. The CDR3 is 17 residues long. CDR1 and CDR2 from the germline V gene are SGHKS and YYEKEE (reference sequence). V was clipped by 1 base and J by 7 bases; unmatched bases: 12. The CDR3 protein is CASSLRLGGTGEHTQYF. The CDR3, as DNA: TGTGCCAGCAGCTTGCGGTTAGGCGGGACAGGGGAACATACGCAGTATTTT.